This T cell receptor (beta chain) was observed in a study of cytomegalovirus exposure and HLA in healthy donors. Study-level points and caveats: Reportedly, cytomegalovirus status was diagnosed with high sensitivity and specificity. Most observed TCR sequences were rare, whereas some public TCRs were detected in many donors.

CDR1 and CDR2 from the germline V gene are MNHEY and SVGAGI. The ends lost 4 bases at V and 7 bases at J; junction bases unmatched: 6. The CDR3 spans 14 residues. Assay: immunoSEQ multiplex PCR; the TCRdb copy retains only in-frame clones and omits some. This table has about 120,000 clones, about 91% appearing once. This clone was detected a few times. The target antigen is unknown. Material for sequencing was PBMCs. The receptor was isolated from a man between 18 and 35 years old in good health and CMV-seronegative. The chain is built from TRBV6-5 and TRBJ1-2, with TRBD1 matching 10 bases. CDR3 nucleotide sequence: TGTGCCAGCAGTTCGACAGGGGGCAGAATTGGCTACACCTTC. Its protein is CASSSTGGRIGYTF.